The 27 T cell receptor beta chains below come from one sample, sequenced in a study of blood T cells in healthy people across ages. A J-beta primer mix and a sample-barcoded 5' primer were used in a second PCR of about 7 to 12 cycles. TCRdb reanalysed the 5' RACE reads using MiXCR and keeps one entry per CDR3 protein. The table shows 1.5 million to 2 million distinct CDR3 sequences, with around 35% occurring only once. The sample was blood. The receptors were sampled from a woman aged 25 to 39 in good health.

This clonotype was seen only a few times. The gene calls are TRBV6-1 and TRBJ2-7; D remains unclear. V was clipped by 1 base and J by 0 bases, with 4 bases between them. The CDR3 spans 13 residues. The germline V gene has CDR1 MNHNS and CDR2 SASEGT. The CDR3 reads CASSEDNSYEQYF. As DNA, the CDR3 is TGTGCCAGCAGTGAAGACAACTCCTACGAGCAGTACTTC.

Here the CDR3 DNA reads TGTGCCAGCAGAGCAGGGGGAGAGAACACTGAAGCTTTCTTT. It yields the protein CASRAGGENTEAFF. The V gene is TRBV6-5, the J gene TRBJ1-1; 7 nucleotides align to TRBD1. The V and J ends lost 6 bases and 1 base, in that order; junction bases with no gene match: 5. Germline CDR1 MNHEY, CDR2 SVGAGI. The CDR3 covers 14 residues.

In the case of this clonotype: A read error is possible here, since a much larger clone lies one base away. The gene calls are TRBV29-1 and TRBJ2-4; TRBD2 aligns across 9 bases. The J call could be wrong; TRBJ2-7 is a better fit for the DNA end. Germline-derived CDR1 and CDR2 are SQVTM and ANQGSEA. The CDR3 is 15 amino acids. CDR3 residues: CSVSRNSGSRDEQYF. As DNA, the CDR3 is TGCAGCGTATCACGTAATAGCGGGAGTCGCGACGAGCAGTACTTC.

The chain carries TRBV24-1 and TRBJ2-5; 10 nucleotides match TRBD1. CDR3 size: 15 residues. Germline V lookup: CDR1 KGHDR, CDR2 SFDVKD. V trimming: 3 bases; J trimming: 11 bases; junction bases outside the gene matches: 11. The CDR3 DNA follows: TGTGCCACCAGTGATCCCAGACAGGGGGCAACGATTCAGTACTTC. Amino acid sequence: CATSDPRQGATIQYF.

This clonotype was seen a few times. V is TRBV27 and J is TRBJ2-7; D perhaps matches TRBD2 (7 bases). V shed 2 bases and J shed 6 bases, with 14 bases lying between them. Germline CDR1 is MNHEY and CDR2 is SMNVEV (reference sequence). There are 14 residues in the CDR3. CDR3: CASSLAGAFVEQYF. CDR3 bases: TGTGCCAGCAGTTTAGCGGGGGCGTTTGTCGAGCAGTACTTC.

This clonotype was seen only a few times. The chain has TRBV6-2 or TRBV6-3 and TRBJ1-2, with D hard to call. Germline loops: CDR1 MNHEY, CDR2 SVGEGT. CDR3 size: 13 residues. V lost 6 bases, J lost 2 bases, and 10 bases lay in between. CDR3 nucleotide sequence: TGTGCCAGCAGGGTGGACGGCAACTATGGCTACACCTTC. Amino acids: CASRVDGNYGYTF.

This rearrangement joins TRBV28 to TRBJ2-7, with 12 bases identical to TRBD2. From germline, CDR1 is MDHEN and CDR2 SYDVKM. Losses at the gene ends were 3 bases for V and 2 bases for J; bases not matched to a gene: 8. The CDR3 consists of 17 residues. For the CDR3, the DNA is TGTGCCAGCAGTTTTGGTCTAGCGGGAGGGCTTACCTACGAGCAGTACTTC. Translation: CASSFGLAGGLTYEQYF.

V and J are TRBV6-1 and TRBJ2-3, with TRBD1 matching 10 bases. Trimming took 6 bases from V and 4 from J; bases not matched to a gene: 13. This CDR3 comprises 17 residues. CDR1 is MNHNS and CDR2 is SASEGT in the germline V gene. The CDR3, as DNA: TGTGCCAGCAGCGATGAAACCGGGACAGGGGTTCCAGATACGCAGTATTTT. It is translated as CASSDETGTGVPDTQYF.

The sample holds many counts of this clonotype. V and J are TRBV5-1 and TRBJ2-3; 9 nucleotides agree with TRBD2. The ends lost 1 base at V and 6 bases at J; junction bases unmatched: 6. CDR1 SGHRS and CDR2 YFSETQ come from the germline V gene. The CDR3 spans 15 residues. In DNA form, the CDR3 reads TGCGCCAGCAGCTTGTATAGCGGGAGATACGATACGCAGTATTTT. Amino acid sequence: CASSLYSGRYDTQYF.

In its sample, this clonotype was seen a few times. V is TRBV7-8 and J is TRBJ2-1, with D perhaps TRBD1 (7 bases). Trimming removed 5 bases from V and 6 bases from J, with 26 bases in between. Germline CDR1 is SGHVS and CDR2 is FQNEAQ. This CDR3 has 18 amino acids. Here the CDR3 DNA reads TGTGCCAGCAGCACTCTCCCAGGGGGGTCATACCTAGGCAATGAGCAGTTCTTC. Translated: CASSTLPGGSYLGNEQFF.

This chain uses TRBV7-8 with TRBJ2-7; perhaps D is TRBD1 or TRBD2 (5 bases each). Germline V gene lookup returns CDR1 SGHVS and CDR2 FQNEAQ. The CDR3 length is 14 residues. The ends were cut back, 5 bases at V and 3 bases at J, with 14 bases in the middle. The CDR3 spells CASSPGTPDYEQYF. CDR3 DNA: TGTGCCAGCAGCCCGGGGACGCCGGACTACGAGCAGTACTTC. Using reference TRBV7-8 and TRBJ2-7 for the parts outside the CDR3, the full variable domain is GAGVSQSPRYKVAKRGQDVALRCDPISGHVSLFWYQQALGQGPEFLTYFQNEAQLDKSGLPSDRFFAERPEGSVSTLKIQRTQQEDSAVYLCASSPGTPDYEQYFGPGTRLTVT.

This rearrangement joins TRBV9 to TRBJ2-1, with D possibly TRBD2 on 5 matching bases. This CDR3 spans 17 amino acids. The germline V gene has CDR1 SGDLS and CDR2 YYNGEE. V was pared by 4 bases and J by 0 bases, with 17 bases between. Here the CDR3 DNA reads TGTGCCAGCAGCCGAGGGATCAGGTCGAGCTCCTACAATGAGCAGTTCTTC. Translating gives CASSRGIRSSSYNEQFF. Full variable domain (outside the CDR3, taken from reference TRBV9 and TRBJ2-1): DSGVTQTPKHLITATGQRVTLRCSPRSGDLSVYWYQQSLDQGLQFLIQYYNGEERAKGNILERFSAQQFPDLHSELNLSSLELGDSALYFCASSRGIRSSSYNEQFFGPGTRLTVL.

The V gene is TRBV6-1, the J gene TRBJ2-5; the D gene is possibly TRBD1 (5 bases). The CDR3 consists of 14 residues. V was clipped by 1 base and J by 1 base, with 7 bases between them. Looked up from germline, CDR1 is MNHNS and CDR2 is SASEGT. This CDR3 is CASSEGGLQETQYF. The CDR3 coding sequence is TGTGCCAGCAGTGAAGGGGGCCTCCAAGAGACCCAGTACTTC.

The rearrangement links TRBV27 to TRBJ2-3; weak D call: TRBD1 (6 bases). V lost 5 bases to trimming and J lost 2 bases, with 17 bases between them. Per germline, CDR1 MNHEY and CDR2 SMNVEV (reference sequence). There are 16 residues in the CDR3. The CDR3 coding sequence is TGTGCCAGCAGTCCTGGGGCAGGGGAATACACAGATACGCAGTATTTT. Its protein product is CASSPGAGEYTDTQYF.

The rearrangement joins TRBV6-2 or TRBV6-3 to TRBJ2-7; 7 bases match TRBD1. V shed 5 bases, J shed 4 bases, and the junction held 11 bases outside the gene matches. The CDR3 length is 15 residues. Germline V gene lookup returns CDR1 MNHEY and CDR2 SVGEGT. The CDR3 DNA reads as TGTGCCAGCAGTCACTGGAACAGGGGTACGTACGAGCAGTACTTC. Amino acid sequence: CASSHWNRGTYEQYF.

CDR3 nucleotide sequence: TGTGCCAGCTCACCACGTATAGAATTTGTCCCAGATACGCAGTATTTT. Protein sequence: CASSPRIEFVPDTQYF. The V call is TRBV18, the J call TRBJ2-3; D is unclear. V dropped 1 base and J dropped 4 bases, with 15 bases sitting between them. Germline values: CDR1 KGHSH, CDR2 LQKENI. This CDR3 is built from 16 residues.

The V and J genes are TRBV2 and TRBJ2-2; TRBD1 aligns across 7 bases. With V trimmed by 6 bases and J by 4 bases, 8 bases remained unmatched. The CDR3 contains 15 residues. Germline-derived CDR1 and CDR2 are SNHLY and FYNNEI. CDR3 coding DNA: TGTGCCAGCAGGCCCGGACAGGCTTTCACCGGGGAGCTGTTTTTT. Its protein is CASRPGQAFTGELFF.

The rearrangement joins TRBV20-1 to TRBJ1-1; a possible D gene is TRBD1 (5 bases). Between the trimmed V and J ends, which lost 6 bases and 3 bases, there was a span of 17 bases. Germline lookup yields CDR1 DFQATT and CDR2 SNEGSKA (reference sequence). The CDR3 runs to 14 residues. The CDR3 spells CSAPRWGSDTEAFF. In nucleotides, the CDR3 is TGCAGTGCCCCCCGGTGGGGGTCGGACACTGAAGCTTTCTTT.

The chain joins TRBV5-1 to TRBJ2-3, with D unresolved. Germline V gene lookup returns CDR1 SGHRS and CDR2 YFSETQ. V was cut by 2 bases and J by 1 base, with 11 bases left in between. The CDR3 sequence is 15 residues long. Written as DNA, the CDR3 is TGCGCCAGCAGCTTTGTCGCAGCTGGCACAGATACGCAGTATTTT. Translated: CASSFVAAGTDTQYF.

About this clonotype: A read error may produce the germline difference seen at one junction end. The chain combines TRBV12-3 or TRBV12-4 with TRBJ2-1; D is undetermined. The CDR3 loop spans 14 amino acids. The CDR3 DNA reads TGTGTCAGCAGTTTAAAACGAAGGGCCGGCGAGCAGTTCTTC. It specifies CVSSLKRRAGEQFF.

This chain joins TRBV7-2 and TRBJ2-3; 14 nucleotides align to TRBD2. The CDR3 runs 18 residues. With 5 bases clipped from V and 4 bases from J, the junction kept 11 bases outside the gene matches. Germline loops: CDR1 SGHTA, CDR2 FQGNSA. The CDR3 spells CASSPRLAGGPGPDTQYF. The CDR3 DNA is TGTGCCAGCAGCCCGAGACTAGCGGGAGGGCCAGGGCCAGATACGCAGTATTTT.

CDR3 sequence (DNA): TGTGCCACCAGCCTAAGGACAGGGGTCCAAGAGACCCAGTACTTC. Amino acids: CATSLRTGVQETQYF. V gene TRBV15 combines with J gene TRBJ2-5, with 9 bases fitting TRBD1. J lost 1 base, V lost 5 bases, and 5 bases had no gene match. The CDR3 spans 15 residues. Germline V gene sequence: CDR1 LNHNV, CDR2 YYDKDF (reference sequence).

V gene TRBV6-4 combines with J gene TRBJ2-4, with D tentatively TRBD1 (6 bases). The CDR3 is made up of 16 amino acids. Germline V lookup: CDR1 MRHNA, CDR2 SNTAGT. The V and J ends lost 0 bases and 0 bases respectively, with 9 bases between them. CDR3: CASSDSRGRAKNIQYF. The CDR3 nucleotides read TGTGCCAGCAGTGACTCGAGGGGGAGAGCCAAAAACATTCAGTACTTC.

This clonotype was picked up a small number of times. The chain employs TRBV7-3 and TRBJ2-5; possibly TRBD2 for D (5 bases). Trimming took off 2 bases at V and 2 bases at J, with 12 bases between the two ends. Germline V gene sequence: CDR1 SGHTA, CDR2 FQGTGA. The CDR3 spans 15 residues. CDR3 nucleotide sequence: TGTGCCAGCAGCTTATTTCGCGGGCAGCAAGAGACCCAGTACTTC. Its translation is CASSLFRGQQETQYF.

The chain joins TRBV4-2 to TRBJ2-1; D unresolved. The length of the CDR3 is 15 residues. The germline gives CDR1 LGHNA, CDR2 YNFKEQ. V lost 8 bases and J lost 4, with 18 bases in between. The CDR3 spells CASGPLPDGYNEQFF. The CDR3 DNA reads TGTGCCAGCGGCCCCCTCCCGGACGGATACAATGAGCAGTTCTTC.

The chain carries TRBV7-7 and TRBJ2-1, with 10 positions matching TRBD2. This CDR3 has 15 amino acids. V was pared by 5 bases and J by 5 bases, with 6 bases of the junction left unmatched. CDR1 is SSHAT, CDR2 FNYEAQ, per germline (reference sequence). CDR3 loop: CASSPSGSSHNEQFF. CDR3 coding DNA: TGTGCCAGCAGCCCTAGCGGGAGTTCCCACAATGAGCAGTTCTTC.

This clonotype was observed once. The genes are TRBV15 and TRBJ2-1; TRBD2 matches 13 bases. Germline V lookup: CDR1 LNHNV, CDR2 YYDKDF (reference sequence). CDR3 length: 19 amino acids. J was trimmed by 4 bases and V by 3 bases; bases with no gene match: 12. For the CDR3, the DNA is TGTGCCACCAGCAGGGATACTAGCGGGGGGGCCCTTTTTTACAATGAGCAGTTCTTC. The encoded protein is CATSRDTSGGALFYNEQFF.